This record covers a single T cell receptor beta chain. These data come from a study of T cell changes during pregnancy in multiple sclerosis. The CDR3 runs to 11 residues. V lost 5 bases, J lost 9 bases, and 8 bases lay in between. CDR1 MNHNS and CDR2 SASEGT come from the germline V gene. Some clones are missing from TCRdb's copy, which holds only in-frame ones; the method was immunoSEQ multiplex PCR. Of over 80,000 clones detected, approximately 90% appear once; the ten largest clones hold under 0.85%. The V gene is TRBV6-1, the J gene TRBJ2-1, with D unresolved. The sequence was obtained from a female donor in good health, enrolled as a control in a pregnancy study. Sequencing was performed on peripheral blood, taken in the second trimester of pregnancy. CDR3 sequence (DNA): TGTGCCAGCAGTCGGAGTTTTGAGCAGTTCTTC. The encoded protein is CASSRSFEQFF.